This record covers a single T cell receptor beta chain. This CDR3 comprises 19 residues. V gave up 6 bases and J gave up 3 bases; unmatched junction bases: 14. CDR1 is SGHRS and CDR2 is YFSETQ in the germline V gene. This sample is part of a study of blood T cell repertoires in COVID-19. Study-level background: From the United States, Italy and Spain came samples of acute and convalescent COVID-19. Sample material is recorded as cDNA or gDNA derived from T cells, B-cell-depleted T cells, or PBMCs.

Authors' processing steps: Amplification of reference gene primers was used by the study to estimate nucleated cell counts. Clones were sequenced by immunoSEQ multiplex PCR, and TCRdb holds only the in-frame ones, with some missing. From that table come the V and J calls and clone size; the DNA was used to work out D and trimming. The sample carries 100,000 to 150,000 clones, about 86% recorded once. V usage is TRBV5-1 and J usage is TRBJ2-1; 14 bases agree with TRBD2. Material for sequencing was peripheral blood. This clonotype was sampled from a woman in her forties or fifties with acute or convalescent COVID-19. CDR3 protein: CASKEEGLAGVWRYNEQFF. CDR3 bases: TGCGCCAGCAAAGAGGAGGGACTAGCGGGAGTTTGGCGCTACAATGAGCAGTTCTTC.